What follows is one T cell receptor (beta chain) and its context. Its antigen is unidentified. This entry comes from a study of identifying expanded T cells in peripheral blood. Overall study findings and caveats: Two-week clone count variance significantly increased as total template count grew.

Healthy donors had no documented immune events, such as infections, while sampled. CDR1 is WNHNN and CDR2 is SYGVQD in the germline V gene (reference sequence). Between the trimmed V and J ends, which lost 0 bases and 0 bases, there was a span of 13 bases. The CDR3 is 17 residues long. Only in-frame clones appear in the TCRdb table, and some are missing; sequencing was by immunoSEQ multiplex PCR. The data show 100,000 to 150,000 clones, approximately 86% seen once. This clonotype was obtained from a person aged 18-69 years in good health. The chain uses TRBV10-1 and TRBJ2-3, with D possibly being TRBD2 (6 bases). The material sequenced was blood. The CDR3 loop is CASSESQDLASTDTQYF. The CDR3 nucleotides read TGCGCCAGCAGTGAGTCGCAGGATCTAGCGAGCACAGATACGCAGTATTTT.